Presented here are 4 T cell receptor beta chains from one specimen sequenced in a study of blood T cell repertoires in COVID-19. Here immunoSEQ multiplex PCR was the method, and the copy in TCRdb shows in-frame clones only, minus some. The sample records roughly 100,000 clones, 84% being singletons. Sequencing was performed on peripheral blood. The receptors derive from a man aged 35 to 55 with active or convalescent COVID-19.

V is TRBV19 and J is TRBJ1-3; no clear D. CDR1 and CDR2 from the germline V gene are LNHDA and SQIVND (reference sequence). The CDR3 loop spans 13 amino acids. The V and J ends lost 6 bases and 0 bases respectively, with 6 bases between them. In DNA, the CDR3 is TGTGCCAGTAGGAGGGCCTCTGGAAACACCATATATTTT. It codes for CASRRASGNTIYF.

The V gene is TRBV20-1, the J gene TRBJ2-2, with TRBD1 as a possible D gene (7 bases). Germline CDR1 is DFQATT and CDR2 is SNEGSKA (reference sequence). The length of the CDR3 is 14 residues. Deletions cut 3 bases from V and 4 bases from J, with 12 bases between. As DNA, the CDR3 is TGCAGTGCTAGTCGACAGGGAGGCACCGGGGAGCTGTTTTTT. Protein product: CSASRQGGTGELFF.

The gene calls are TRBV7-2 and TRBJ2-2; 9 bases are shared with TRBD1. Unmatched junction bases numbered 4, after V lost 3 bases and J lost 5 bases. The CDR3 sequence is 15 residues long. Germline V gives CDR1 SGHTA, CDR2 FQGNSA. The CDR3 nucleotides are TGTGCCAGCAGCTTCATACAGGGGGCAACCGGGGAGCTGTTTTTT. Translation gives CASSFIQGATGELFF.

The CDR3 is CASSHGDRGNSPLHF. For the CDR3, the DNA is TGTGCCAGTAGTCATGGGGACAGGGGTAATTCACCCCTCCACTTT. This chain connects TRBV19 to TRBJ1-6, with 10 positions matching TRBD1. CDR1 LNHDA and CDR2 SQIVND come from the germline V gene (reference sequence). Trimming cost V 5 bases and J 6 bases; bases outside gene matches: 4. CDR3 length: 15 residues.